This TCR beta chain was found in a study of shared clonotypes between healthy human individuals. Study context: The donors, two women and a few men, were aged 18 to 49.

The genomic DNA of each subset was split evenly across several immunoSEQ plates. Clones were sequenced by immunoSEQ multiplex PCR, and TCRdb holds only the in-frame ones, with some missing. This table has over a million clones, approximately 96% appearing once. A CD45RA-negative memory subset and a CD45RA+ naive subset were separated from the CD4+ cells. V lost 7 bases and J 6 bases, leaving 12 bases between the germline ends. This CDR3 is 11 amino acids long. Germline-derived CDR1 and CDR2 are SQVTM and ANQGSEA. Sequencing was carried out using naive CD4+ T cells sorted from blood. Sample subset: CD45RA+ positively selected. The sequence was collected from a man younger than 45 in good health. The genes are TRBV29-1 and TRBJ1-1; D unclear. The CDR3 nucleotides read TGCAGCGCTAAGGGTGCAGCTGAAGCTTTCTTT. This encodes CSAKGAAEAFF.